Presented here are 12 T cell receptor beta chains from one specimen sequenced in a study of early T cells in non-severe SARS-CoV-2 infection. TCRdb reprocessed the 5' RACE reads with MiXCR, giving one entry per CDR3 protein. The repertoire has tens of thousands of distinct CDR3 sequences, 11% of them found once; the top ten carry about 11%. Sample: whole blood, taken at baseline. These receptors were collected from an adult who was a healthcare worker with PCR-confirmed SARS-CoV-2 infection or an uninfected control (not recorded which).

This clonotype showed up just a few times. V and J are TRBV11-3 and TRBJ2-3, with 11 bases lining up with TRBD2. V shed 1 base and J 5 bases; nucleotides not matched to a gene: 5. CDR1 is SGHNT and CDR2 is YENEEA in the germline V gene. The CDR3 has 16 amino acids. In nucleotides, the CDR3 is TGTGCCAGCAGCTTAGGTAGCGGGGGGGCCGTAGATACGCAGTATTTT. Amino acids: CASSLGSGGAVDTQYF. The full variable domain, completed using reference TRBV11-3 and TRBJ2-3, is EAGVVQSPRYKIIEKKQPVAFWCNPISGHNTLYWYLQNLGQGPELLIRYENEEAVDDSQLPKDRFSAERLKGVDSTLKIQPAELGDSAVYLCASSLGSGGAVDTQYFGPGTRLTVL.

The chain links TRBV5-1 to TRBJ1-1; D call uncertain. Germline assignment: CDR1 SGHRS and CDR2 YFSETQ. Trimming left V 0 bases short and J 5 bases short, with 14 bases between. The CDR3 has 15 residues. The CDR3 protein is CASSLALGGKTEAFF. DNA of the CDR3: TGCGCCAGCAGCTTGGCCTTAGGCGGCAAAACTGAAGCTTTCTTT.

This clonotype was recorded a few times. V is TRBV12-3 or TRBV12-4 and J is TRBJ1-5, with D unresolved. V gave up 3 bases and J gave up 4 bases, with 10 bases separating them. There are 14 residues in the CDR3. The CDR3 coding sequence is TGTGCCAGCAGTTTCTCACGGGGAAATCAGCCCCAGCATTTT. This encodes CASSFSRGNQPQHF.

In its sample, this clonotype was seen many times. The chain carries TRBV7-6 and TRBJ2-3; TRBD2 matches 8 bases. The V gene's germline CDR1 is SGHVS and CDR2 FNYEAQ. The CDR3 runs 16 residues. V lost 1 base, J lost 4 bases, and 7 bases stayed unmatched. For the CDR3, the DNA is TGTGCCAGCAGCTTAGTGGGCGGGGGGCAGCCAGATACGCAGTATTTT. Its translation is CASSLVGGGQPDTQYF.

CDR3 DNA sequence: TGTGCCAGCAGTCCCGGGGGGAGTTCCTACGAGCAGTACTTC. This gives the protein CASSPGGSSYEQYF. The J gene is TRBJ2-7, the V gene TRBV7-2; 7 nucleotides line up with TRBD2. J lost 1 base, V lost 6 bases, and 6 bases had no gene match. Germline V gene sequence: CDR1 SGHTA, CDR2 FQGNSA. The CDR3 is 14 residues long.

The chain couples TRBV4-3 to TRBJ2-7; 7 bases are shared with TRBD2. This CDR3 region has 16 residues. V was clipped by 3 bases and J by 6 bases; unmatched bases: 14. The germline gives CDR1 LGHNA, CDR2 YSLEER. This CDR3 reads CASSQGLGGGRTEQYF. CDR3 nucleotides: TGCGCCAGCAGCCAGGGGCTCGGCGGGGGAAGGACCGAGCAGTACTTC.

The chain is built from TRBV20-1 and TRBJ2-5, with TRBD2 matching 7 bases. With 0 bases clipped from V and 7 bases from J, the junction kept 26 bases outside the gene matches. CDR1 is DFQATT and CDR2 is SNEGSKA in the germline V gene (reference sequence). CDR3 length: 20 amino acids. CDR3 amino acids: CSARDRGELGSSFRDGTQYF. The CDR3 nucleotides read TGCAGTGCTAGAGATCGGGGGGAACTAGGGAGCTCGTTCAGGGATGGGACCCAGTACTTC.

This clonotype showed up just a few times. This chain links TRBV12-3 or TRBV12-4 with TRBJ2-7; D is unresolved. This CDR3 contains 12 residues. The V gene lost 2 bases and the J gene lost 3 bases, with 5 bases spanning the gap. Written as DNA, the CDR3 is TGTGCCAGCAGTTTACAAGGCTACGAGCAGTACTTC. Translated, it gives CASSLQGYEQYF.

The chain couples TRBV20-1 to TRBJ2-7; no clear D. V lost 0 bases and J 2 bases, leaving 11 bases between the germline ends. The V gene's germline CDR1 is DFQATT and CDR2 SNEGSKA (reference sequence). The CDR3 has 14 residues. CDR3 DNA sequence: TGCAGTGCTAGAGATTCGAGTTCACCCTACGAGCAGTACTTC. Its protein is CSARDSSSPYEQYF.

CDR3 coding DNA: TGTGCCAGCAGCTTAGCGATAGGGGGCTTGGAGACCCAGTACTTC. Translating it yields CASSLAIGGLETQYF. The chain has TRBV7-6 and TRBJ2-5; 7 bases are shared with TRBD1. This CDR3 spans 15 amino acids. Germline lookup yields CDR1 SGHVS and CDR2 FNYEAQ. V trimming: 0 bases; J trimming: 5 bases; junction bases outside the gene matches: 6.

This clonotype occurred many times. CDR3 amino acids: CASSPGTMGSPLHF. DNA of the CDR3: TGTGCCAGCAGCCCCGGGACAATGGGTTCACCCCTCCACTTT. The chain joins TRBV11-1 to TRBJ1-6, with TRBD1 as a possible D gene (6 bases). The CDR3 spans 14 residues. Germline assignment: CDR1 SGHAT and CDR2 FQDESV (reference sequence). Trimming shortened V by 5 bases and J by 9 bases, and 14 bases separated the two germline ends.

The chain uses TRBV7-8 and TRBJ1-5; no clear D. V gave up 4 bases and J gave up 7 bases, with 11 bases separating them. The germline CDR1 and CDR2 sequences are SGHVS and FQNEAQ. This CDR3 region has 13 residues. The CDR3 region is CASSWGRRQPQHF. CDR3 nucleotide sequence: TGTGCCAGCAGCTGGGGTAGACGGCAGCCCCAGCATTTT.